One sample yielded the 16 T cell receptor beta chains listed below, sequenced in a study of beta chain features in type 1 diabetes. Findings of the study overall: Shorter TCRB CDR3s, moderately but significantly so, were found in Type 1 diabetes patients in all four CD4+ subsets.

Sequencing targeted expressed TCRB transcripts, as all isolated RNA had been reverse transcribed. Assay used: immunoSEQ multiplex PCR; TCRdb lists only in-frame clones, some missing. The sample has 150,000 to 200,000 clones; 63% are singletons. The antigens of these receptors remain unknown. The sequencing sample was made of naive CD4+ T cells from blood. The receptors were gathered from a man aged 30-40 years with type 1 diabetes.

The V call is TRBV30, the J call TRBJ1-4; a possible D gene is TRBD1 (5 bases). Germline V CDR1 and CDR2: GTSNPN, SVGIG (reference sequence). The CDR3 has 15 amino acids. Trimming took off 3 bases at V and 7 bases at J, with 18 bases between the two ends. This chain's CDR3 is CAWSPGAGRGEKLFF. CDR3 DNA: TGTGCCTGGAGCCCTGGGGCGGGGAGGGGTGAAAAACTGTTTTTT.

This chain connects TRBV4-3 to TRBJ1-1; D might be TRBD1 (6 bases). V lost 1 base and J lost 4, with 19 bases in between. This CDR3 contains 17 residues. Per the germline V gene, CDR1 is LGHNA and CDR2 is YSLEER. The CDR3 region is CASSQVVRGPPGTEAFF. Here the CDR3 DNA reads TGCGCCAGCAGCCAAGTAGTCAGGGGCCCACCGGGCACTGAAGCTTTCTTT.

The rearrangement joins TRBV30 to TRBJ2-1; TRBD1 might be the D (6 bases). Germline V gives CDR1 GTSNPN, CDR2 SVGIG (reference sequence). The V gene lost 1 base and the J gene lost 8 bases, with 9 bases spanning the gap. The CDR3 sequence is 12 residues long. Written as DNA, the CDR3 is TGTGCCTGGAGTGACAGGGTTGATGAGCAGTTCTTC. Its protein is CAWSDRVDEQFF.

A few counts support this clone. The chain carries TRBV12-5 and TRBJ2-1; TRBD2 aligns across 10 bases. CDR1 is LGHNT and CDR2 is FRNRAP in the germline V gene. The CDR3 covers 17 residues. J gave up 6 bases and V 1 base, and 9 bases lay outside the gene matches. In nucleotides, the CDR3 is TGTGCTAGTGGTTTGGCAACAACTAGCGGGGATTCCAATGAGCAGTTCTTC. Translating gives CASGLATTSGDSNEQFF.

The count of this clone is one. The chain has TRBV9 and TRBJ2-7; 7 positions match TRBD2. This CDR3 comprises 15 residues. The V and J ends lost 4 bases and 4 bases, in that order; junction bases with no gene match: 11. CDR1 is SGDLS and CDR2 is YYNGEE in the germline V gene. The CDR3 bases are TGTGCCAGCAGCTCCCGGGCGGGAGAAACTTACGAGCAGTACTTC. It yields the protein CASSSRAGETYEQYF.

The chain recombines TRBV7-2 with TRBJ1-1; possibly TRBD1 for D (6 bases). The CDR3 runs 14 residues. The germline V gene encodes CDR1 SGHTA and CDR2 FQGNSA. V was trimmed by 5 bases and J by 4 bases, leaving 14 bases between them. This CDR3 is CASSPRGGSTEAFF. Written as DNA, the CDR3 is TGTGCCAGCAGCCCACGGGGGGGCAGCACTGAAGCTTTCTTT.

The CDR3 region is CASSPSPFAGQDTQYF. In DNA form, the CDR3 reads TGTGCCAGCAGCCCGTCCCCCTTCGCGGGCCAAGATACGCAGTATTTT. V and J are TRBV7-9 and TRBJ2-3; D is possibly TRBD2 (5 bases). The ends were cut back, 5 bases at V and 5 bases at J, with 20 bases in the middle. CDR1 SEHNR and CDR2 FQNEAQ come from the germline V gene (reference sequence). The CDR3 extends over 16 amino acids.

The table lists this clone with a few counts. The chain is built from TRBV29-1 and TRBJ2-1, with TRBD1 matching over 12 bases. In germline, CDR1 is SQVTM, CDR2 ANQGSEA. The CDR3 covers 14 residues. J was trimmed by 8 bases and V by 2 bases; bases with no gene match: 4. For the CDR3, the DNA is TGCAGCGTTGAAACCGGGACAGGGGGCGATGAGCAGTTCTTC. This sequence encodes CSVETGTGGDEQFF.

The chain couples TRBV20-1 to TRBJ2-5; TRBD1 might be the D (5 bases). In germline, CDR1 is DFQATT, CDR2 SNEGSKA (reference sequence). V was clipped by 5 bases and J by 4 bases, with 8 bases between them. The CDR3 sequence is 11 residues long. The CDR3 DNA is TGCAGTGCTTCCCAGGGAGAGACCCAGTACTTC. It yields the protein CSASQGETQYF.

The chain carries TRBV30 and TRBJ2-7, with 8 bases identical to TRBD1. Germline CDR1 and CDR2: GTSNPN and SVGIG (reference sequence). V lost 0 bases, J lost 1 base, and 11 bases stayed unmatched. The CDR3 extends over 17 amino acids. The CDR3 spells CAWSVSLGQGISYEQYF. CDR3 sequence (DNA): TGTGCCTGGAGTGTCTCGCTTGGACAGGGAATTTCCTACGAGCAGTACTTC.

V usage is TRBV5-1 and J usage is TRBJ2-5, with a weak D call TRBD1 (5 bases). CDR1 and CDR2 from the germline V gene are SGHRS and YFSETQ. The V and J ends lost 1 base and 2 bases respectively, with 6 bases between them. CDR3 length: 13 residues. CDR3 bases: TGCGCCAGCAGCTTGCACAGGCAAGAGACCCAGTACTTC. This codes for CASSLHRQETQYF. The whole variable domain, filled in from reference TRBV5-1 and TRBJ2-5, reads KAGVTQTPRYLIKTRGQQVTLSCSPISGHRSVSWYQQTPGQGLQFLFEYFSETQRNKGNFPGRFSGRQFSNSRSEMNVSTLELGDSALYLCASSLHRQETQYFGPGTRLLVL.

V is TRBV9 and J is TRBJ1-2; 7 bases are a match to TRBD1. This CDR3 is built from 13 residues. J gave up 6 bases and V 2 bases, and 4 bases lay outside the gene matches. Per germline, CDR1 SGDLS and CDR2 YYNGEE. CDR3 DNA sequence: TGTGCCAGCAGCGTCGGGACAGTAAATGGCTACACCTTC. Translation: CASSVGTVNGYTF.

This clone was counted a single time. The CDR3 sequence is CSVYRDRGQETQYF. The CDR3 bases are TGCAGCGTTTACCGGGACAGGGGACAAGAGACCCAGTACTTC. The chain uses TRBV29-1 and TRBJ2-5, with 10 bases lining up with TRBD1. J gave up 2 bases and V 5 bases, and 5 bases lay outside the gene matches. Germline assignment: CDR1 SQVTM and CDR2 ANQGSEA. This CDR3 region has 14 residues.

V usage is TRBV29-1 and J usage is TRBJ2-5, with 9 bases lining up with TRBD2. The germline V gene has CDR1 SQVTM and CDR2 ANQGSEA. V shed 3 bases and J 5 bases; nucleotides not matched to a gene: 4. CDR3 length: 13 amino acids. DNA of the CDR3: TGCAGCGTTGAGCTAGCGGGGCGGGAGACCCAGTACTTC. Its protein product is CSVELAGRETQYF.

The rearrangement uses TRBV9 and TRBJ1-3; D call uncertain. Germline CDR1 and CDR2: SGDLS and YYNGEE. The CDR3 is 13 residues long. V was clipped by 0 bases and J by 8 bases, with 9 bases between them. DNA for the CDR3: TGTGCCAGCAGCGTAGCTACAAGGGACACCATATATTTT. Translation: CASSVATRDTIYF. Full variable domain (outside the CDR3, taken from reference TRBV9 and TRBJ1-3): DSGVTQTPKHLITATGQRVTLRCSPRSGDLSVYWYQQSLDQGLQFLIQYYNGEERAKGNILERFSAQQFPDLHSELNLSSLELGDSALYFCASSVATRDTIYFGEGSWLTVV.

In its sample, this clone was seen once. The gene calls are TRBV4-3 and TRBJ2-3, with a possible D match to TRBD1 (6 bases). CDR1 and CDR2 (germline): LGHNA, YSLEER. V was clipped by 1 base and J by 6 bases, with 14 bases between them. The CDR3 has 15 residues. CDR3 loop: CASSQGQGIGDTQYF. Written as DNA, the CDR3 is TGCGCCAGCAGCCAAGGTCAGGGGATCGGCGATACGCAGTATTTT.